This T cell receptor beta chain was observed in a study of CD8 T cells in ankylosing spondylitis. Study results and limitations: A motif of fewer than ten highly homologous TCR beta variants was seen as apparently characteristic of ankylosing spondylitis blood. Reports say disease-linked clones showed up significantly more in matched ankylosing spondylitis synovial fluid.

As to this clonotype: Its specificity is unknown.

The CDR3 covers 14 residues. V was pared by 1 base and J by 8 bases, with 12 bases between. Germline CDR1 is SGHTA and CDR2 is FQGNSA. TCRdb re-derived calls from the 5' RACE reads in MiXCR, one entry per CDR3 protein. The sample lists around 890,000 distinct CDR3 sequences; approximately 12% were seen once. The chain carries TRBV7-2 and TRBJ2-1; D is perhaps TRBD1 (5 bases). The sequencing input was blood, either unsorted or a sorted T cell fraction (not recorded which). The TCR originated in a male donor with ankylosing spondylitis. The CDR3 DNA reads TGTGCCAGCAGCTTAGTGGGTCAGGGCGATGAGCAGTTCTTC. Its translation: CASSLVGQGDEQFF.